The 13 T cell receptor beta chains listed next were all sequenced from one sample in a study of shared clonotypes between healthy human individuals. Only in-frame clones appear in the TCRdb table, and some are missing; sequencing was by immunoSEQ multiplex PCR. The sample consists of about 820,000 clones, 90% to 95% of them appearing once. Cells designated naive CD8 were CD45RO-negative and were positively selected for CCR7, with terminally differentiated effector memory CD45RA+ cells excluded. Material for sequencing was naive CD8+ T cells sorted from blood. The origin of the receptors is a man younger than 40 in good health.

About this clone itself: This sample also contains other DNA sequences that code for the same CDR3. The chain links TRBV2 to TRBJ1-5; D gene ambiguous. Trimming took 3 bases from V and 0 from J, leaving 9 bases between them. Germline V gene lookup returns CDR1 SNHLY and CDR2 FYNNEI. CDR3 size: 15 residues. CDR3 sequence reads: CASSEDGYSNQPQHF. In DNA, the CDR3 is TGTGCCAGCAGTGAGGATGGTTATAGCAATCAGCCCCAGCATTTT.

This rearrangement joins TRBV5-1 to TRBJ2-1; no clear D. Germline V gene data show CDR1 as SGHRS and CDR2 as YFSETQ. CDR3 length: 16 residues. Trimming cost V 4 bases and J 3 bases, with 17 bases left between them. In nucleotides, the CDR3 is TGCGCCAGCAGCGCAGGATTTGGGAATTTCTACAATGAGCAGTTCTTC. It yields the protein CASSAGFGNFYNEQFF. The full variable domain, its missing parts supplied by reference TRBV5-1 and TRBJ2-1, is KAGVTQTPRYLIKTRGQQVTLSCSPISGHRSVSWYQQTPGQGLQFLFEYFSETQRNKGNFPGRFSGRQFSNSRSEMNVSTLELGDSALYLCASSAGFGNFYNEQFFGPGTRLTVL.

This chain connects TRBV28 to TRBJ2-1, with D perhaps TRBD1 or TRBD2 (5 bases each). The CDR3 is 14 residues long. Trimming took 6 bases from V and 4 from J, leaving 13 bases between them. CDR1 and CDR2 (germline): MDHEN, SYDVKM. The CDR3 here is CASRGTRVYNEQFF. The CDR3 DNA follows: TGTGCCAGCAGGGGGACCCGGGTTTACAATGAGCAGTTCTTC.

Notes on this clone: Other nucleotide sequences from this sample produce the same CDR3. The CDR3 nucleotides read TGTGCCAGCAGTCGCCGGGGTGGATACGAGCAGTACTTC. Protein: CASSRRGGYEQYF. This chain joins TRBV28 and TRBJ2-7; weak D call: TRBD2 (5 bases). The germline V gene has CDR1 MDHEN and CDR2 SYDVKM. V lost 5 bases and J lost 4, with 12 bases in between. This CDR3 is built from 13 residues.

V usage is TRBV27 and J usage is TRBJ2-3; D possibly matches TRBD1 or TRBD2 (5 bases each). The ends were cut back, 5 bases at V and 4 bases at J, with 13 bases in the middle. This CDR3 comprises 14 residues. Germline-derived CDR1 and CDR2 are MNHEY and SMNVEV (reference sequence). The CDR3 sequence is CASSPGPRADTQYF. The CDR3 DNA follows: TGTGCCAGCAGTCCGGGACCAAGAGCAGATACGCAGTATTTT.

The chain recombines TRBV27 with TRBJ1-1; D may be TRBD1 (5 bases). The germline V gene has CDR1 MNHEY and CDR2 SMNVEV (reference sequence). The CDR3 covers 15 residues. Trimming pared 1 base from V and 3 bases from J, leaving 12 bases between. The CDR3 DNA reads TGTGCCAGCAGTTTATTGCAGGGCCGCCACACTGAAGCTTTCTTT. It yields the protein CASSLLQGRHTEAFF.

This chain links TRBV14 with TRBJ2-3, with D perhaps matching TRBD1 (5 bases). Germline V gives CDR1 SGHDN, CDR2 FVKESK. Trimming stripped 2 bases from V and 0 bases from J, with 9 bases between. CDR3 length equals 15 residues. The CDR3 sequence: CASSQWRQSTDTQYF. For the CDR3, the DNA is TGTGCCAGCAGCCAATGGAGACAGAGCACAGATACGCAGTATTTT.

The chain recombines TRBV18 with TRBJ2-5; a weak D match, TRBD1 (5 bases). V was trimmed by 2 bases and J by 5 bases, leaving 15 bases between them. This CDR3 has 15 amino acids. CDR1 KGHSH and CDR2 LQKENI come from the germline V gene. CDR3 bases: TGTGCCAGCTCACCAGGCAGTCCCCAGGGTGAGACCCAGTACTTC. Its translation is CASSPGSPQGETQYF.

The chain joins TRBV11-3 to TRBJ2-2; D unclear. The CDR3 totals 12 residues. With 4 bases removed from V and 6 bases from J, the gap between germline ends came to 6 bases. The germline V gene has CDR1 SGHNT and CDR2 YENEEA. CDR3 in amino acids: CASSSLSGELFF. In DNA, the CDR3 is TGTGCCAGCAGCTCCCTTTCCGGGGAGCTGTTTTTT.

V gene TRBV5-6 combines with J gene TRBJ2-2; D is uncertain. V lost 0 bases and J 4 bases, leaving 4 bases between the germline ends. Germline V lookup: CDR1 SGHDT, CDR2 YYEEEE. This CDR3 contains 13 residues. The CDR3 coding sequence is TGTGCCAGCAGCTTGGGGCGCACCGGGGAGCTGTTTTTT. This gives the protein CASSLGRTGELFF.

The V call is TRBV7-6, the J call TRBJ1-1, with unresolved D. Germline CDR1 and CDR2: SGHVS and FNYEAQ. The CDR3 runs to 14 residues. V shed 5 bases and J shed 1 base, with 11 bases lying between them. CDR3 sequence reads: CASSHLGPNTEAFF. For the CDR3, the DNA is TGTGCCAGCAGCCACTTAGGGCCGAACACTGAAGCTTTCTTT.

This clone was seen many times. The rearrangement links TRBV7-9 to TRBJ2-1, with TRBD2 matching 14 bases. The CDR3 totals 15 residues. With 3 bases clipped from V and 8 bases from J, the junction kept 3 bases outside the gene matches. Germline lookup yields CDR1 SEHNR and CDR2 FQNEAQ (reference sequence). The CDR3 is CASSFPTSGRDEQFF. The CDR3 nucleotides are TGTGCCAGCAGCTTTCCGACTAGCGGGAGGGATGAGCAGTTCTTC.

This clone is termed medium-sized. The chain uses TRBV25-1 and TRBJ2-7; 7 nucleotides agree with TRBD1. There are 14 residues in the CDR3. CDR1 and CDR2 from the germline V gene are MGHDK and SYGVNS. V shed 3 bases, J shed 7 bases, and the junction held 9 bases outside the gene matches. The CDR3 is CASSDRTGVWEQYF. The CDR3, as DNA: TGTGCCAGCAGTGATCGAACAGGGGTGTGGGAGCAGTACTTC.